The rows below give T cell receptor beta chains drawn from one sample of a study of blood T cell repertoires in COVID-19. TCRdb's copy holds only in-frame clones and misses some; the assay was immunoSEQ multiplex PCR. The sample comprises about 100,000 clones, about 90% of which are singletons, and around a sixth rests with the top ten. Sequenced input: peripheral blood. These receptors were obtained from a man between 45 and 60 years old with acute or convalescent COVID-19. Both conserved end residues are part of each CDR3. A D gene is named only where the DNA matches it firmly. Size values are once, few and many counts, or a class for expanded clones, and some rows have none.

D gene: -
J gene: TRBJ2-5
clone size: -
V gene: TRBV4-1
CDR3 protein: CASSHVPQAVHGLTQYF
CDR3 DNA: TGCGCCAGCAGCCATGTCCCCCAAGCGGTACATGGTCTGACCCAGTACTTC

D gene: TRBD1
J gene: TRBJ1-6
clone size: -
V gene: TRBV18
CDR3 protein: CASSPTGERDSPLHF
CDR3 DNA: TGTGCCAGCTCACCAACAGGGGAGAGGGATTCACCCCTCCACTTT

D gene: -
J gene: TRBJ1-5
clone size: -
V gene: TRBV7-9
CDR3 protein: CASSPPGGQPQHF
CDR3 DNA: TGTGCCAGCAGCCCGCCCGGTGGTCAGCCCCAGCATTTT

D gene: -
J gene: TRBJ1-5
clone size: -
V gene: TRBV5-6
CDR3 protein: CASSLGQLNQPQHF
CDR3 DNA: TGTGCCAGCAGCCTCGGACAACTAAATCAGCCCCAGCATTTT

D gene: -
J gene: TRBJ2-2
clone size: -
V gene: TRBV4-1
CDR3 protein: CASSQGGERELFF
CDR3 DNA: TGCGCCAGCAGCCAAGGCGGGGAAAGGGAGCTGTTTTTT

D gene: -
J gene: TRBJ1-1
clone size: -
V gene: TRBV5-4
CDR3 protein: CASSLGRDFNTEAFF
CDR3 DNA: TGTGCCAGCAGCTTGGGGCGGGACTTTAACACTGAAGCTTTCTTT

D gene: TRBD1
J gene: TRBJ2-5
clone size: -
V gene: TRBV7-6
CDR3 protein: CASSGHRGLRETQYF
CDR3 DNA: TGTGCCAGCAGCGGCCACAGGGGCCTTAGAGAGACCCAGTACTTC

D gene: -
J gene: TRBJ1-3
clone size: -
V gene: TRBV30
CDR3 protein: CAWSHSVDTIYF
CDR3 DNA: TGTGCCTGGAGTCATTCGGTGGACACCATATATTTT

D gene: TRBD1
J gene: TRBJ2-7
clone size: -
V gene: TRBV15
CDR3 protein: CATSSGTDYEQYF
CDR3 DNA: TGTGCCACCAGCAGTGGGACAGACTACGAGCAGTACTTC

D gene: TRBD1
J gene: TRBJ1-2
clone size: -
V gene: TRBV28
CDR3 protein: CASSLQGGYGYTF
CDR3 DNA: TGTGCCAGCAGTCTACAGGGGGGCTATGGCTACACCTTC

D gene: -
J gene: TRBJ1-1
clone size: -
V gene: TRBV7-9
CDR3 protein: CASSLASSDSEDTEAFF
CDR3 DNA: TGTGCCAGCAGCTTAGCTTCTTCGGACAGTGAGGACACTGAAGCTTTCTTT

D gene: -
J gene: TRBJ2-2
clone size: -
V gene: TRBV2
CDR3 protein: CASSEAQGLGTGELFF
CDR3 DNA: TGTGCCAGCAGTGAAGCGCAGGGCCTCGGGACCGGGGAGCTGTTTTTT

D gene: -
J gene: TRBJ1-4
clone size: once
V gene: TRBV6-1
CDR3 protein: CASSELERGKLFF
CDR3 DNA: TGTGCCAGCAGTGAACTGGAGAGAGGGAAACTGTTTTTT

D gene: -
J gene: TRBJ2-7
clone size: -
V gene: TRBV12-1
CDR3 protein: CASSLTVWVYEQYF
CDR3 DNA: TGTGCCAGCAGCTTGACAGTGTGGGTCTACGAGCAGTACTTC

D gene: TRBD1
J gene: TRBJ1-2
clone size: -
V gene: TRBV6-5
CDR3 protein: CASGVLGDRVPGYTF
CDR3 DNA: TGTGCCAGCGGCGTCCTTGGGGACAGGGTACCTGGCTACACCTTC

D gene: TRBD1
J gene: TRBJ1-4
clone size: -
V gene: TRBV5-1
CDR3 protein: CASSFTDRGNEKLFF
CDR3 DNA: TGCGCCAGCAGCTTTACGGACAGGGGAAATGAAAAACTGTTTTTT

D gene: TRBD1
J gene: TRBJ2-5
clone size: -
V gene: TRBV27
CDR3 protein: CASSLAGQGRETQYF
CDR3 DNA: TGTGCCAGCAGTTTAGCGGGACAGGGACGAGAGACCCAGTACTTC

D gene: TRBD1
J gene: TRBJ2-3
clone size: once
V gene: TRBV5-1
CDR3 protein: CASSRTTGTDTQYF
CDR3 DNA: TGCGCCAGCAGTCGAACGACAGGGACAGATACGCAGTATTTT

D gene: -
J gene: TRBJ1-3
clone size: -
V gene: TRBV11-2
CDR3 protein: CASSLVGGLSGNTIYF
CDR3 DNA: TGTGCCAGCAGCTTAGTAGGCGGACTCTCTGGAAACACCATATATTTT

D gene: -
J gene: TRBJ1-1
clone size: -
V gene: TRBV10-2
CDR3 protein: CASRRRSTEAFF
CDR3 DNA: TGCGCCAGCAGAAGGAGGTCGACTGAAGCTTTCTTT

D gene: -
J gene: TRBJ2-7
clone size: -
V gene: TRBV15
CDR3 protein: CATSVLGGSYEQYF
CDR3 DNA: TGTGCCACCAGCGTCCTCGGTGGCTCCTACGAGCAGTACTTC

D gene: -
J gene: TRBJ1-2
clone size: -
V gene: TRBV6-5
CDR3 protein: CASSYRWEDGYTF
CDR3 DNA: TGTGCCAGCAGTTACCGTTGGGAGGATGGCTACACCTTC

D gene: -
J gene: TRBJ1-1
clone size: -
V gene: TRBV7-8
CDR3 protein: CASSLVQMNTEAFF
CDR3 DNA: TGTGCCAGCAGCTTAGTTCAGATGAACACTGAAGCTTTCTTT

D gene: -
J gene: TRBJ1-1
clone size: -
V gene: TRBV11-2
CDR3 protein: CASSLDRLKAEAFF
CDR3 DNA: TGTGCCAGCAGCTTAGATCGACTGAAGGCTGAAGCTTTCTTT

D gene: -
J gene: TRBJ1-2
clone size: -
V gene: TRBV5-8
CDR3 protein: CASSFSSTTNYGYTF
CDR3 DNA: TGTGCCAGCAGCTTTTCCTCGACAACTAACTATGGCTACACCTTC

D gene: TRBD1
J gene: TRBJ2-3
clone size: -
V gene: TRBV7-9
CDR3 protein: CASSLAGTALGTQYF
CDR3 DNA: TGTGCCAGCAGCTTAGCCGGGACAGCTCTCGGGACGCAGTATTTT

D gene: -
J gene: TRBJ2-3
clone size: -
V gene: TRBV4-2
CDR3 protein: CASSQERGRTDTQYF
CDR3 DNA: TGTGCCAGCAGCCAAGAAAGGGGCCGGACAGATACGCAGTATTTT

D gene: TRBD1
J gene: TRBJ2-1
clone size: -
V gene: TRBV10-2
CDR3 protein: CASRGDRGPNEQFF
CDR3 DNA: TGCGCCAGCAGGGGGGACAGGGGGCCCAATGAGCAGTTCTTC

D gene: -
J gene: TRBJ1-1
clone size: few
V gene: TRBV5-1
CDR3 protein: CASSLGAGVGALAEAFF
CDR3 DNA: TGCGCCAGCAGCTTGGGCGCAGGGGTAGGGGCTTTGGCTGAAGCTTTCTTT

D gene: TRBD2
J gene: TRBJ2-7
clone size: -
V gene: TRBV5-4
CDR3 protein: CASSLGTSGGSGQYF
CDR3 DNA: TGTGCCAGCAGCTTGGGGACTAGCGGGGGGTCGGGGCAGTACTTC

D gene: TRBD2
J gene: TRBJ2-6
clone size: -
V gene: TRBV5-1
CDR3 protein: CASGRDSGANVLTF
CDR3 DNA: TGCGCCAGCGGGAGGGACTCTGGGGCCAACGTCCTGACTTTC

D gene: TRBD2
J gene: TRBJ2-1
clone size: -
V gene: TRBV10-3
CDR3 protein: CAISEALAGSPNEQFF
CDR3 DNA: TGTGCCATCAGTGAAGCTCTAGCGGGGTCCCCTAATGAGCAGTTCTTC

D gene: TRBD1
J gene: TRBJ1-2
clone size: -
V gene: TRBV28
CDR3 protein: CASSIPGTANYGYTF
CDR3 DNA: TGTGCCAGCAGTATACCCGGGACAGCCAACTATGGCTACACCTTC

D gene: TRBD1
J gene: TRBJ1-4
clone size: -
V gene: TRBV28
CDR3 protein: CASSYPGQTNEKLFF
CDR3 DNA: TGTGCCAGCAGTTACCCGGGACAGACAAATGAAAAACTGTTTTTT

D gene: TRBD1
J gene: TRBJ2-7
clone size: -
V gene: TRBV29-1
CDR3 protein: CSVDGSGGNFYEQYF
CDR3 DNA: TGCAGCGTTGACGGGTCAGGGGGAAACTTCTACGAGCAGTACTTC

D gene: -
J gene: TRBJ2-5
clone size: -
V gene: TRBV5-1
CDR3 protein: CASSLRPLEGGTQYF
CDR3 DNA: TGCGCCAGCAGCTTGAGGCCCCTGGAGGGTGGGACCCAGTACTTC

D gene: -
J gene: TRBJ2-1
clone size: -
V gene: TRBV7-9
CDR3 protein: CASSLTVNEQFF
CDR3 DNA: TGTGCCAGCAGCCTGACTGTGAATGAGCAGTTCTTC

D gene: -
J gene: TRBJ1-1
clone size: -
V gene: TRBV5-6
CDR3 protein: CASSGTGLGTEAFF
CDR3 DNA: TGTGCCAGCAGCGGAACAGGGTTGGGGACTGAAGCTTTCTTT

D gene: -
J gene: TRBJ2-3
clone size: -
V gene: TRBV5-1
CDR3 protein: CASSPRRTSTDTQYF
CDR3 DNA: TGCGCCAGCAGCCCCAGGAGGACTAGCACAGATACGCAGTATTTT

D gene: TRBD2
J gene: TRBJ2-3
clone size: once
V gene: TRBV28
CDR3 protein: CASKATSGGITDTQYF
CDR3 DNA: TGTGCCAGCAAAGCCACTAGCGGGGGGATCACAGATACGCAGTATTTT

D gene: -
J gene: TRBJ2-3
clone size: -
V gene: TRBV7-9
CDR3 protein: CASHRGGTDTQYF
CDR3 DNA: TGTGCCAGCCACAGGGGGGGGACAGATACGCAGTATTTT

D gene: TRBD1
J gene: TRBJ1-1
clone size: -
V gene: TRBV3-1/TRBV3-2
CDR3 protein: CASSTSSGGSTPNTEAFF
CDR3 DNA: TGTGCCAGCAGCACCTCCTCAGGGGGCTCTACCCCTAACACTGAAGCTTTCTTT

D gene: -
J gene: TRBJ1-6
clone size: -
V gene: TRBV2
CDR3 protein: CASSPDSYNSPLHF
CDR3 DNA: TGTGCCAGCAGCCCGGACAGCTATAATTCACCCCTCCACTTT

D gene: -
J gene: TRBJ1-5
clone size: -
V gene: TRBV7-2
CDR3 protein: CASSLGGGQPQHF
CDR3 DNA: TGTGCCAGCAGCTTAGGGGGAGGACAGCCCCAGCATTTT